The clone carrying this T cell receptor beta chain was observed once. This sample is part of a study of blood T cell repertoires in COVID-19. Whole-study context: The United States, Italy and Spain provided the acute and convalescent COVID-19 samples. PBMCs, B-cell-depleted T cells, or T cells provided the cDNA or gDNA that made up the material.

As handled by the study authors: Estimates of nucleated cell counts were drawn from the amplification of reference gene primers. Some clones are missing from TCRdb's copy, which holds only in-frame ones; the method was immunoSEQ multiplex PCR. The V and J calls and clone size were taken over from that table, and D and trimming were inferred from the DNA. Seen here are 130,000 to 150,000 clones, about 84% observed once, and the top ten hold roughly 13%. In germline, CDR1 is LNHDA, CDR2 SQIVND (reference sequence). The V and J ends lost 7 bases and 8 bases, in that order; junction bases with no gene match: 10. The length of the CDR3 is 13 residues.

The sample consisted of peripheral blood. This TCR came from a man aged 55 to 69 with active or convalescent COVID-19. The chain couples TRBV19 to TRBJ1-2; 7 nucleotides agree with TRBD1. The CDR3 sequence: CASTLDRVEGYTF. The CDR3 DNA follows: TGTGCCAGTACCCTCGACAGGGTAGAAGGCTACACCTTC. Supplemented by reference TRBV19 and TRBJ1-2, the full variable domain reads DGGITQSPKYLFRKEGQNVTLSCEQNLNHDAMYWYRQDPGQGLRLIYYSQIVNDFQKGDIAEGYSVSREKKESFPLTVTSAQKNPTAFYLCASTLDRVEGYTFGSGTRLTVV.